Listed here are 23 T cell receptor beta chains from one sample, sequenced in a study of T-cell reconstitution after alpha-beta-depleted transplantation in children. The TCRbeta library was prepared with unique molecular identifiers. TCRdb reprocessed the PCR reads with MiXCR, giving one entry per CDR3 protein. The table shows some 200,000 distinct CDR3 sequences, with around 9.2% occurring only once. Sequencing used PBMCs, mostly from graft donor cells, obtained 360 days after TCRalphabeta/CD19-depleted stem cell transplant. The receptors stem from a male patient between 2 and 9 years old who had a stem cell transplant for acute myeloid leukemia, so the T cells may come from the graft donor.

This clonotype was seen more than once but under ten times. The chain uses TRBV5-4 and TRBJ2-3, with 7 bases lining up with TRBD1. This CDR3 is 14 amino acids long. The germline V gene encodes CDR1 SGHNT and CDR2 YYREEE (reference sequence). V lost 4 bases and J lost 4; bases outside the gene matches: 6. This CDR3 is CASSLGDRADTQYF. DNA of the CDR3: TGTGCCAGCAGCCTAGGGGACAGAGCAGATACGCAGTATTTT.

This rearrangement joins TRBV28 to TRBJ2-1; D is tentatively TRBD1 or TRBD2 (6 bases each). V was clipped by 1 base and J by 4 bases, with 11 bases between them. This CDR3 is built from 15 residues. Germline CDR1 reads MDHEN; CDR2 reads SYDVKM. The CDR3 sequence is CASSLLGGGYNEQFF. The CDR3 region has the DNA TGTGCCAGCAGTTTATTGGGGGGCGGGTACAATGAGCAGTTCTTC.

This clonotype was found many times. The chain employs TRBV25-1 and TRBJ2-7, with D possibly matching TRBD1 (6 bases). V was pared by 6 bases and J by 2 bases, with 11 bases between. There are 13 residues in the CDR3. Germline lookup yields CDR1 MGHDK and CDR2 SYGVNS. CDR3 DNA sequence: TGTGCCAGCAGGGGGACAATGACCTACGAGCAGTACTTC. The encoded protein is CASRGTMTYEQYF.

V and J are TRBV27 and TRBJ2-3; the D gene could be TRBD1 or TRBD2 (5 bases each). V lost 6 bases, J lost 0 bases, and 16 bases lay in between. Germline V lookup: CDR1 MNHEY, CDR2 SMNVEV (reference sequence). The CDR3 spans 16 residues. The CDR3 nucleotides are TGTGCCAGCAGGGACTTCGGGGCCCTGAGCACAGATACGCAGTATTTT. As protein: CASRDFGALSTDTQYF.

This clonotype showed up many times. The rearrangement joins TRBV29-1 to TRBJ2-2; TRBD1 matches at 7 bases. The CDR3 consists of 14 residues. V was pared by 4 bases and J by 4 bases, with 6 bases of the junction left unmatched. Germline CDR1 is SQVTM and CDR2 is ANQGSEA. The DNA of the CDR3 is TGCAGCGTTGTTGGGGACAGACGCACCGGGGAGCTGTTTTTT. Its translation: CSVVGDRRTGELFF.

This chain uses TRBV27 with TRBJ2-2; 8 bases agree with TRBD1. The germline gives CDR1 MNHEY, CDR2 SMNVEV (reference sequence). The ends lost 5 bases at V and 6 bases at J; junction bases unmatched: 5. This CDR3 comprises 14 residues. The DNA for the CDR3 is TGTGCCAGCAGTCCGTGGACAGGGCCCGGGGAGCTGTTTTTT. This translates into CASSPWTGPGELFF.

This clonotype was observed a handful of times. The CDR3, as DNA: TGCAGTGCTAGCAGGGGTTCCGGTTCACCCCTCCACTTT. It is translated as CSASRGSGSPLHF. The V gene is TRBV20-1, the J gene TRBJ1-6; D perhaps matches TRBD1 (6 bases). Between the trimmed V and J ends, which lost 3 bases and 9 bases, there was a span of 12 bases. The CDR3 extends over 13 amino acids. Germline CDR1 and CDR2: DFQATT and SNEGSKA (reference sequence).

This clonotype was seen a handful of times. V and J are TRBV27 and TRBJ1-1; no definite D call. The germline CDR1 and CDR2 sequences are MNHEY and SMNVEV (reference sequence). Trimming removed 5 bases from V and 3 bases from J, with 10 bases in between. CDR3 length equals 13 residues. CDR3 region: CASSEARDTEAFF. In DNA, the CDR3 is TGTGCCAGCAGTGAGGCACGGGACACTGAAGCTTTCTTT.

This clonotype appeared a few times. CDR3 in DNA: TGCAGCGTTTATGAACAGGACTACTACGAGCAGTACTTC. Translated: CSVYEQDYYEQYF. The chain recombines TRBV29-1 with TRBJ2-7; D is perhaps TRBD2 (6 bases). The V end was cut by 5 bases, the J end by 3 bases, with 14 bases between. Per germline, CDR1 SQVTM and CDR2 ANQGSEA. The CDR3 length is 13 residues.

This clonotype was seen many times. The chain is built from TRBV20-1 and TRBJ2-5; no reliable D call. CDR3 length equals 14 residues. CDR1 DFQATT and CDR2 SNEGSKA come from the germline V gene (reference sequence). Trimming stripped 2 bases from V and 0 bases from J, with 10 bases between. The CDR3 DNA reads TGCAGTGCTAGAAGATACGGCAACCAAGAGACCCAGTACTTC. Amino acids: CSARRYGNQETQYF.

This clonotype was detected a few times. The V gene is TRBV6-2 or TRBV6-3, the J gene TRBJ2-1, with D perhaps matching TRBD1 (6 bases). V was pared by 0 bases and J by 5 bases, with 14 bases between. This CDR3 is 16 amino acids long. CDR1 is MNHEY, CDR2 SVGEGT, per germline. CDR3 residues: CASSYSTRGENNEQFF. CDR3 sequence (DNA): TGTGCCAGCAGTTACTCGACCAGGGGTGAAAACAATGAGCAGTTCTTC.

This clonotype was picked up one time. A read error is possible here, since a much larger clone lies one base away. The chain is built from TRBV20-1 and TRBJ2-2; no clear D. V lost 1 base and J 1 base, leaving 16 bases between the germline ends. From germline, CDR1 is DFQATT and CDR2 SNEGSKA (reference sequence). This CDR3 contains 17 residues. This chain's CDR3 is CSARGATEQMNTGELFF. The CDR3 nucleotides read TGCAGTGCTAGAGGGGCTACGGAACAGATGAACACCGGGGAGCTGTTTTTT.

The CDR3 DNA reads as TGTGCCAGCAGCTTAGGCGGGTCTACTTCCTACGAGCAGTACTTC. It translates to CASSLGGSTSYEQYF. The V and J genes are TRBV7-2 and TRBJ2-7; D might be TRBD2 (5 bases). V lost 1 base and J 1 base, leaving 11 bases between the germline ends. Germline CDR1 and CDR2: SGHTA and FQGNSA. The CDR3 runs to 15 residues. Full variable domain (missing parts from reference TRBV7-2 and TRBJ2-7): GAGVSQSPSNKVTEKGKDVELRCDPISGHTALYWYRQSLGQGLEFLIYFQGNSAPDKSGLPSDRFSAERTGGSVSTLTIQRTQQEDSAVYLCASSLGGSTSYEQYFGPGTRLTVT.

The table lists this clonotype with many counts. The genes are TRBV29-1 and TRBJ1-2; D ambiguous. This CDR3 contains 12 residues. Deletions cut 3 bases from V and 4 bases from J, with 9 bases between. Germline CDR1 and CDR2: SQVTM and ANQGSEA. CDR3 protein: CSVELALYGYTF. The CDR3 region has the DNA TGCAGCGTTGAGCTGGCCCTCTATGGCTACACCTTC.

In DNA form, the CDR3 reads TGCGCCAGCAGCCATTCCCCAAGCGGGAGCGGCTCCTACGAGCAGTACTTC. Protein: CASSHSPSGSGSYEQYF. The rearrangement joins TRBV4-3 to TRBJ2-7; 8 nucleotides agree with TRBD2. The CDR3 is made up of 17 amino acids. Looked up from germline, CDR1 is LGHNA and CDR2 is YSLEER. J was trimmed by 0 bases and V by 3 bases; bases with no gene match: 10.

V gene TRBV19 combines with J gene TRBJ1-5; D not resolved. Germline CDR1 is LNHDA and CDR2 is SQIVND (reference sequence). The ends were cut back, 3 bases at V and 2 bases at J, with 17 bases in the middle. The CDR3 is 17 amino acids. CDR3 bases: TGTGCCAGTAGTATTGGTGTCAGCAGTCTGGGCAATCAGCCCCAGCATTTT. Protein: CASSIGVSSLGNQPQHF.

This clonotype was detected many times. The chain recombines TRBV12-3 or TRBV12-4 with TRBJ2-1; a possible D gene is TRBD2 (6 bases). With 3 bases removed from V and 5 bases from J, the gap between germline ends came to 14 bases. CDR3 length: 15 residues. CDR3 nucleotide sequence: TGTGCCAGCAGTTTCCGCGGGGTGGGCGACAATGAGCAGTTCTTC. Its translation: CASSFRGVGDNEQFF.

The genes are TRBV5-1 and TRBJ2-1, with TRBD2 matching over 10 bases. Germline assignment: CDR1 SGHRS and CDR2 YFSETQ. The CDR3 loop spans 14 amino acids. V dropped 4 bases and J dropped 9; count of bases not matched to a gene: 7. The CDR3: CASSKSGRAFEQFF. In DNA form, the CDR3 reads TGCGCCAGCAGCAAAAGCGGGAGGGCCTTTGAGCAGTTCTTC.

In this sample, this clonotype turned up many times. The chain carries TRBV5-1 and TRBJ1-1, with D unresolved. The V gene lost 1 base and the J gene lost 3 bases, with 7 bases spanning the gap. Germline assignment: CDR1 SGHRS and CDR2 YFSETQ. The CDR3 runs 13 residues. CDR3 coding DNA: TGCGCCAGCAGCTTGTTCCAGCACACTGAAGCTTTCTTT. As protein: CASSLFQHTEAFF.

This clonotype appeared a few times. This chain joins TRBV2 and TRBJ1-2; D possibly corresponds to TRBD1 (5 bases). Trimming removed 2 bases at V and 5 bases at J, with 12 bases between. Germline loops: CDR1 SNHLY, CDR2 FYNNEI. This CDR3 has 14 residues. The CDR3 loop reads CASSERQGGYGYTF. Here the CDR3 DNA reads TGTGCCAGCAGTGAAAGGCAGGGAGGGTATGGCTACACCTTC.

CDR3 DNA sequence: TGCGCCAGCAGCCGACAGGGGTCCCTCCAAGAGACCCAGTACTTC. As protein: CASSRQGSLQETQYF. The rearrangement joins TRBV5-1 to TRBJ2-5, with 8 bases lining up with TRBD1. CDR1 and CDR2 from the germline V gene are SGHRS and YFSETQ. Trimming cost V 4 bases and J 1 base; bases outside gene matches: 6. The CDR3 extends over 15 amino acids.

Worth noting for this clonotype: Given a much more abundant clone one base away, this may be a read error. J is TRBJ2-1 and V is TRBV5-1; D may be TRBD2 (6 bases). Per germline, CDR1 SGHRS and CDR2 YFSETQ. V lost 3 bases, J lost 6 bases, and 13 bases lay in between. This CDR3 has 14 amino acids. The CDR3 DNA reads TGCGCCAGCAGCTCCGGGACTGTGTCCAATGAGCAGTTCTTC. The encoded protein is CASSSGTVSNEQFF.

The rearrangement joins TRBV10-2 to TRBJ2-1; unclear D gene. Germline V gene lookup returns CDR1 WSHSY and CDR2 SAAADI. The length of the CDR3 is 12 residues. Trimming stripped 6 bases from V and 5 bases from J, with 8 bases between. The CDR3 here is CASRPRDNEQFF. In nucleotides, the CDR3 is TGCGCCAGCAGACCTCGGGACAATGAGCAGTTCTTC.